Each of the 20 T cell receptor beta chains below was sequenced from the same sample in a study of chemoradiotherapy in HPV16-positive cancers. Assay used: immunoSEQ multiplex PCR; TCRdb lists only in-frame clones, some missing. The sample carries about 29,000 clones, about 90% recorded once. This sample comprised blood, obtained from a patient who underwent chemoradiotherapy. These receptors all stem from a human donor with HPV-associated anogenital cancer.

The CDR3 sequence: CASSPFTGAGANVLTF. The CDR3 DNA reads TGTGCCAGCTCACCCTTTACAGGGGCTGGGGCCAACGTCCTGACTTTC. V usage is TRBV18 and J usage is TRBJ2-6, with TRBD1 matching over 7 bases. The CDR3 runs to 16 residues. V was clipped by 3 bases and J by 2 bases; unmatched bases: 4. CDR1 is KGHSH and CDR2 is LQKENI in the germline V gene.

This clone was seen just once. The rearrangement links TRBV10-3 to TRBJ2-7; the match to TRBD1 covers 7 bases. The CDR3 spans 16 residues. Trimming took 0 bases from V and 6 from J; bases not matched to a gene: 11. CDR1 is ENHRY, CDR2 SYGVKD, per germline. This CDR3 reads CAISESVGAGGSEQYF. The CDR3 DNA is TGTGCCATCAGTGAGTCAGTAGGGGCAGGGGGTAGCGAGCAGTACTTC.

The chain is built from TRBV7-6 and TRBJ2-3; unclear D gene. This CDR3 is built from 12 residues. The germline gives CDR1 SGHVS, CDR2 FNYEAQ. Trimming removed 5 bases from V and 5 bases from J, with 8 bases in between. The CDR3 bases are TGTGCCAGCAGCGTTAGTGGAGATACGCAGTATTTT. This translates into CASSVSGDTQYF.

The rearrangement joins TRBV18 to TRBJ2-1; D unclear. The CDR3 has 12 amino acids. Germline loops: CDR1 KGHSH, CDR2 LQKENI. The V and J ends lost 4 bases and 5 bases respectively, with 6 bases between them. The CDR3 DNA reads TGTGCCAGCTCACGGCCAAACAATGAGCAGTTCTTC. Amino acid sequence: CASSRPNNEQFF.

The chain links TRBV2 to TRBJ1-1, with 7 bases identical to TRBD1. From germline, CDR1 is SNHLY and CDR2 FYNNEI. The CDR3 is 15 residues long. After removal of 6 bases from V and 4 bases from J, the junction contained 11 bases not matched to a gene. Written as DNA, the CDR3 is TGTGCCAGCAGCGTTACAGGGGAAACGGGCACTGAAGCTTTCTTT. Its translation is CASSVTGETGTEAFF.

This chain uses TRBV19 with TRBJ1-1, with 11 positions matching TRBD1. There are 17 residues in the CDR3. Per the germline V gene, CDR1 is LNHDA and CDR2 is SQIVND (reference sequence). V gave up 1 base and J gave up 1 base; unmatched junction bases: 5. CDR3 loop: CASSIGTGGAGNTEAFF. The CDR3, as DNA: TGTGCCAGTAGTATAGGGACAGGGGGCGCGGGGAACACTGAAGCTTTCTTT.

The J gene is TRBJ2-5, the V gene TRBV5-1; a weak D match, TRBD1 (6 bases). Trimming took 2 bases from V and 2 from J, leaving 16 bases between them. Per the germline V gene, CDR1 is SGHRS and CDR2 is YFSETQ. This CDR3 is 16 amino acids long. The CDR3 loop reads CASSFQGHPLQETQYF. The CDR3 nucleotides read TGCGCCAGCAGCTTTCAGGGGCACCCCCTTCAAGAGACCCAGTACTTC.

The chain has TRBV5-5 and TRBJ1-5; possible D gene TRBD1, 5 bases. This CDR3 has 15 residues. The V and J ends lost 4 bases and 2 bases respectively, with 13 bases between them. Germline CDR1 and CDR2: SGHKS and YYEKEE (reference sequence). The DNA of the CDR3 is TGTGCCAGCAGCCCGGGACCCCTGGGCAATCAGCCCCAGCATTTT. Translated, it gives CASSPGPLGNQPQHF.

The chain is built from TRBV30 and TRBJ1-3, with D possibly being TRBD1 (6 bases). The V gene lost 3 bases and the J gene lost 0 bases, with 9 bases spanning the gap. This CDR3 has 14 amino acids. Germline V gives CDR1 GTSNPN, CDR2 SVGIG (reference sequence). The CDR3 bases are TGTGCCTGGAGGGACAGATCCTCTGGAAACACCATATATTTT. It specifies CAWRDRSSGNTIYF.

This rearrangement joins TRBV4-1 to TRBJ1-1; D is ambiguous. The CDR3 consists of 15 residues. CDR1 is MGHRA, CDR2 YSYEKL, per germline. Between the trimmed V and J ends, which lost 4 bases and 3 bases, there was a span of 15 bases. CDR3 bases: TGCGCCAGCAGCCGCCGGAGCGGGATGGACACTGAAGCTTTCTTT. This codes for CASSRRSGMDTEAFF.

The V call is TRBV5-5, the J call TRBJ1-2, with TRBD1 matching over 10 bases. With 3 bases clipped from V and 5 bases from J, the junction kept 13 bases outside the gene matches. Germline-derived CDR1 and CDR2 are SGHKS and YYEKEE (reference sequence). CDR3 length: 17 residues. As DNA, the CDR3 is TGTGCCAGCAGCTCCCTCCCCTGGACAGGGGGGCCTTATGGCTACACCTTC. This sequence encodes CASSSLPWTGGPYGYTF.

The genes are TRBV7-8 and TRBJ2-7, with D perhaps TRBD2 (5 bases). With 5 bases removed from V and 0 bases from J, the gap between germline ends came to 14 bases. The CDR3 is 15 residues long. CDR1 SGHVS and CDR2 FQNEAQ come from the germline V gene. For the CDR3, the DNA is TGTGCCAGCAGCCCCCGGGAAGGGCCCTCCTACGAGCAGTACTTC. It specifies CASSPREGPSYEQYF.

This clone appeared once. The CDR3 nucleotides read TGCGCCAGCAGCTTGGGAGGGGGCGGATTCTATGGCTACACCTTC. This sequence encodes CASSLGGGGFYGYTF. This rearrangement joins TRBV5-1 to TRBJ1-2, with 7 bases lining up with TRBD1. The CDR3 is 15 residues long. Per the germline V gene, CDR1 is SGHRS and CDR2 is YFSETQ. Unmatched junction bases numbered 6, after V lost 0 bases and J lost 4 bases.

The sample holds one count of this clone. The rearrangement joins TRBV2 to TRBJ2-7, with D possibly TRBD1 on 6 matching bases. CDR1 SNHLY and CDR2 FYNNEI come from the germline V gene. Trimming pared 6 bases from V and 7 bases from J, leaving 16 bases between. This CDR3 has 13 residues. CDR3 sequence: CASRDSGLVEQYF. The CDR3 coding sequence is TGTGCCAGCAGGGACAGCGGACTTGTAGAGCAGTACTTC.

On this clone itself: No DNA is shown, since the ends of the CDR3 on it are uncertain; the CDR3 is the one TCRdb lists. The chain recombines TRBV7-9 with TRBJ2-5; TRBD1 is the table's D call, not checked against the DNA. Germline CDR1 is SEHNR and CDR2 is FQNEAQ (reference sequence). Termini included, the CDR3 measures 15 amino acids. CDR3: CASSFGPGQSETQYF.

This chain's CDR3 is CASSLPGDSLSYEQYF. CDR3 bases: TGTGCCAGCAGCTTGCCAGGAGACAGCCTCTCCTACGAGCAGTACTTC. The chain employs TRBV5-4 and TRBJ2-7, with D perhaps matching TRBD1 (5 bases). The V gene's germline CDR1 is SGHNT and CDR2 YYREEE (reference sequence). The germline V and J ends were trimmed by 1 base and 0 bases, with 14 bases remaining between them. This CDR3 region has 16 residues.

The chain recombines TRBV28 with TRBJ1-1; a possible D gene is TRBD1 (5 bases). Per the germline V gene, CDR1 is MDHEN and CDR2 is SYDVKM. V shed 7 bases and J shed 2 bases, with 14 bases lying between them. CDR3 size: 14 residues. CDR3 DNA: TGTGCCAGCACTACCCCAGGGCAAAACACTGAAGCTTTCTTT. Its protein product is CASTTPGQNTEAFF.

The rearrangement links TRBV11-2 to TRBJ2-5; no definite D call. CDR1 and CDR2 from the germline V gene are SGHAT and FQNNGV. This CDR3 is built from 15 residues. Trimming took 1 base from V and 1 from J, leaving 10 bases between them. The CDR3 here is CASSLGGLFQETQYF. The CDR3 region has the DNA TGTGCCAGCAGCTTAGGTGGGCTTTTCCAAGAGACCCAGTACTTC.

In the case of this clone: A read error may account for a junction end that differs from germline. The chain combines TRBV5-1 with TRBJ2-3, with 11 bases matching TRBD2. The length of the CDR3 is 17 residues. The germline V gene has CDR1 SGHRS and CDR2 YFSETQ. This chain's CDR3 is CASSLVTSGSGSDTRYF. CDR3 coding DNA: TGCGCCAGCAGCTTGGTTACTAGCGGGAGTGGGTCAGATACGCGGTATTTT.

This sequence joins TRBV15 and TRBJ2-5, with D perhaps matching TRBD2 (6 bases). The assigned J gene may be wrong: the sequence end matches TRBJ2-7 better. The CDR3 spans 18 residues. In germline, CDR1 is LNHNV, CDR2 YYDKDF (reference sequence). The DNA for the CDR3 is TGTGCCACCAGCACCTCGGCGGGGAGCAGCGGCTTCTCCTACGAGCAGTACTTC. It encodes CATSTSAGSSGFSYEQYF.